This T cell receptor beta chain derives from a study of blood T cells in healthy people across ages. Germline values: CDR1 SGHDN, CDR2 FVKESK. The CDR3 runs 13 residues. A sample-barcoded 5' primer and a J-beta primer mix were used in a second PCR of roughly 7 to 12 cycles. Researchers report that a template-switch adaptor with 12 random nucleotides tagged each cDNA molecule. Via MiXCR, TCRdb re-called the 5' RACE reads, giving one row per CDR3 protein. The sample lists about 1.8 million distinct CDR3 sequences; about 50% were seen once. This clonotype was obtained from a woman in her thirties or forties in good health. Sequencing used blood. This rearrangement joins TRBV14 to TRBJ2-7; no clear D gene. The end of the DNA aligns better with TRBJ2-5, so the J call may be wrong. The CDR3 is CASSRVGKETQYF. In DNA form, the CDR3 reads TGTGCCAGCAGCCGGGTAGGGAAAGAGACCCAGTACTTC.